What follows are 20 T cell receptor beta chains derived from one specimen sequenced in a study of identical twins. One entry per CDR3 protein results from TCRdb running MiXCR on the 5' RACE reads. The table has roughly 750,000 distinct CDR3 sequences, 21% seen once. Another study also made use of these data, one on T cells expressing NK-cell markers.

The material sequenced was PBMCs. The receptors here all came from a woman between 18 and 29 years old in good health.

V and J are TRBV11-3 and TRBJ2-1; TRBD2 matches at 8 bases. Germline V CDR1 and CDR2: SGHNT, YENEEA. The CDR3 has 16 amino acids. V shed 5 bases and J 7 bases; nucleotides not matched to a gene: 13. The DNA of the CDR3 is TGTGCCAGCAGCCCGGGGCAGCGGGGGTACTGGAATGAGCAGTTCTTC. Protein: CASSPGQRGYWNEQFF.

The V call is TRBV19, the J call TRBJ1-1; D is ambiguous. Germline CDR1 LNHDA, CDR2 SQIVND (reference sequence). V was trimmed by 3 bases and J by 1 base, leaving 9 bases between them. This CDR3 contains 14 residues. The CDR3 nucleotides are TGTGCCAGTAGTATCCCCCTGCCGAACACTGAAGCTTTCTTT. Its protein product is CASSIPLPNTEAFF.

This clonotype has more than one count but fewer than ten. The chain uses TRBV7-9 and TRBJ2-1; TRBD1 or TRBD2 may be the D gene (5 bases each). Trimming took off 4 bases at V and 8 bases at J, with 15 bases between the two ends. The length of the CDR3 is 14 residues. The germline CDR1 and CDR2 sequences are SEHNR and FQNEAQ (reference sequence). The CDR3 sequence is CASSSEDWGYEQFF. CDR3 nucleotides: TGTGCCAGCAGCTCGGAGGACTGGGGGTATGAGCAGTTCTTC.

This clonotype showed up many times. J is TRBJ2-7 and V is TRBV5-1, with D unresolved. Per germline, CDR1 SGHRS and CDR2 YFSETQ. The CDR3 is 13 amino acids. Trimming cost V 6 bases and J 0 bases, with 10 bases left between them. CDR3 in DNA: TGCGCCAGCAAGGTTCAGAGCTCCTACGAGCAGTACTTC. It specifies CASKVQSSYEQYF.

This clonotype was recorded a few times. The CDR3 reads CASSSPSTEQFF. The CDR3 DNA sequence: TGTGCCAGCAGTTCCCCTTCTACCGAGCAGTTCTTC. V gene TRBV6-5 combines with J gene TRBJ2-1; D is unresolved. V was shortened by 4 bases and J by 10 bases, with 11 bases between the two germline ends. Germline loops: CDR1 MNHEY, CDR2 SVGAGI. The CDR3 totals 12 residues.

In its sample, this clonotype was seen many times. The V call is TRBV5-1, the J call TRBJ2-1, with unresolved D. Looked up from germline, CDR1 is SGHRS and CDR2 is YFSETQ. This CDR3 contains 13 residues. V lost 3 bases and J lost 5, with 9 bases in between. CDR3 region: CASSSADNNEQFF. CDR3 nucleotides: TGCGCCAGCAGCTCTGCCGACAACAATGAGCAGTTCTTC.

This sequence joins TRBV20-1 and TRBJ2-3; TRBD2 matches at 13 bases. The CDR3 contains 16 residues. V trimming: 3 bases; J trimming: 7 bases; junction bases outside the gene matches: 10. Germline V gene data show CDR1 as DFQATT and CDR2 as SNEGSKA (reference sequence). The DNA for the CDR3 is TGCAGTGCTAGCGCAAGGACTAGCGGGAGTATGCATACGCAGTATTTT. Translation: CSASARTSGSMHTQYF.

The chain joins TRBV5-6 to TRBJ2-2, with 8 bases matching TRBD1. The length of the CDR3 is 15 residues. Germline V gene sequence: CDR1 SGHDT, CDR2 YYEEEE. Germline trimming cut 1 base from V and 6 bases from J; bases unmatched to any gene: 5. CDR3 DNA: TGTGCCAGCAGCTTGCCAGGGGGCAAGGCCGGGGAGCTGTTTTTT. Protein sequence: CASSLPGGKAGELFF.

The chain has TRBV12-3 or TRBV12-4 and TRBJ2-3; D not certain. This CDR3 region has 15 residues. V gave up 1 base and J gave up 5 bases, with 13 bases separating them. The CDR3 spells CASSLGKPGLDTQYF. The CDR3 bases are TGTGCCAGCAGTTTAGGAAAACCCGGTTTAGATACGCAGTATTTT.

This sequence joins TRBV10-3 and TRBJ2-7; 9 bases are a match to TRBD1. The CDR3 extends over 16 amino acids. Germline CDR1 and CDR2: ENHRY and SYGVKD. The V segment lost 4 bases and the J segment 3 bases; nucleotides outside the gene matches: 10. The CDR3 DNA reads as TGTGCCATCAGTGCCCCCTTGGGACAGGGAAGCTACGAGCAGTACTTC. Translated, it gives CAISAPLGQGSYEQYF.

The chain carries TRBV27 and TRBJ2-1; D may be TRBD1 or TRBD2 (5 bases each). Germline lookup yields CDR1 MNHEY and CDR2 SMNVEV (reference sequence). The CDR3 is 13 amino acids. The V end was cut by 4 bases, the J end by 5 bases, with 9 bases between. Here the CDR3 DNA reads TGTGCCAGCAGTTGGGGGTCCCACAATGAGCAGTTCTTC. Translated, it gives CASSWGSHNEQFF.

The rearrangement joins TRBV6-1 to TRBJ2-1, with TRBD2 matching over 14 bases. The V gene's germline CDR1 is MNHNS and CDR2 SASEGT. J gave up 4 bases and V 6 bases, and 5 bases lay outside the gene matches. The CDR3 has 16 residues. The CDR3 sequence: CASRRGLAGGYNEQFF. The CDR3 nucleotides read TGTGCCAGCAGGCGCGGACTAGCGGGGGGATACAATGAGCAGTTCTTC.

V gene TRBV9 combines with J gene TRBJ2-1, with TRBD2 matching over 10 bases. J lost 9 bases, V lost 1 base, and 7 bases had no gene match. Germline lookup yields CDR1 SGDLS and CDR2 YYNGEE. This CDR3 spans 15 amino acids. CDR3 amino acids: CASSVKSGGAPEQFF. DNA of the CDR3: TGTGCCAGCAGCGTAAAGAGCGGGGGGGCCCCTGAGCAGTTCTTC.

This clonotype was seen more than once but under ten times. The genes are TRBV15 and TRBJ2-7, with D tentatively TRBD1 or TRBD2 (5 bases each). Trimming pared 5 bases from V and 4 bases from J, leaving 18 bases between. The CDR3 has 15 amino acids. Looked up from germline, CDR1 is LNHNV and CDR2 is YYDKDF (reference sequence). CDR3 sequence: CATSSRDRRLYEQYF. CDR3 nucleotide sequence: TGTGCCACCAGCTCCCGGGACCGGCGGTTGTACGAGCAGTACTTC. Using reference TRBV15 and TRBJ2-7 for the parts outside the CDR3, the full variable domain is DAMVIQNPRYQVTQFGKPVTLSCSQTLNHNVMYWYQQKSSQAPKLLFHYYDKDFNNEADTPDNFQSRRPNTSFCFLDIRSPGLGDTAMYLCATSSRDRRLYEQYFGPGTRLTVT.

The chain carries TRBV12-3 or TRBV12-4 and TRBJ2-7; D is ambiguous. V was cut by 6 bases and J by 2 bases, with 8 bases left in between. This CDR3 contains 12 residues. The CDR3 protein is CASSPWTYEQYF. As DNA, the CDR3 is TGTGCCAGCAGCCCCTGGACCTACGAGCAGTACTTC.

This rearrangement joins TRBV25-1 to TRBJ2-5; 12 positions match TRBD1. Germline assignment: CDR1 MGHDK and CDR2 SYGVNS. This CDR3 has 16 residues. V dropped 1 base and J dropped 3; count of bases not matched to a gene: 3. Here the CDR3 DNA reads TGTGCCAGCAGTGAATGGGGGACAGGGGGCGAAGAGACCCAGTACTTC. Translation gives CASSEWGTGGEETQYF.

The genes are TRBV10-3 and TRBJ2-1; possibly TRBD2 for D (6 bases). V lost 4 bases, J lost 4 bases, and 14 bases lay in between. The CDR3 has 15 amino acids. Germline values: CDR1 ENHRY, CDR2 SYGVKD. The CDR3 is CAISGATRGYNEQFF. CDR3 nucleotide sequence: TGTGCCATCAGTGGCGCGACTAGAGGTTACAATGAGCAGTTCTTC.

This clonotype was counted a single time. The chain recombines TRBV3-1 with TRBJ2-1, with D hard to call. This CDR3 comprises 15 residues. V was trimmed by 2 bases and J by 2 bases, leaving 10 bases between them. From germline, CDR1 is LGHDT and CDR2 YNNKEL (reference sequence). The CDR3 reads CASSQQVPTYNEQFF. The CDR3 nucleotides are TGTGCCAGCAGCCAACAGGTCCCTACCTACAATGAGCAGTTCTTC.

This clonotype came up a few times. The J gene is TRBJ2-5, the V gene TRBV9; 10 positions match TRBD2. Trimming took 5 bases from V and 14 from J; bases not matched to a gene: 9. This CDR3 region has 12 residues. Germline values: CDR1 SGDLS, CDR2 YYNGEE. The CDR3 DNA follows: TGTGCCAGCAGTTCTAGCGGGAGTTGGTATTACTTC. It encodes CASSSSGSWYYF.

This clonotype was observed many times. J is TRBJ1-5 and V is TRBV20-1; a weak D match, TRBD1 (6 bases). Germline CDR1 is DFQATT and CDR2 is SNEGSKA (reference sequence). The ends were cut back, 4 bases at V and 7 bases at J, with 14 bases in the middle. This CDR3 has 13 amino acids. CDR3 residues: CSAIPQGRQPQHF. CDR3 DNA sequence: TGCAGTGCTATTCCGCAGGGGCGGCAGCCCCAGCATTTT.